These 31 T cell receptor beta chains were sequenced from one sample in a study of cytomegalovirus exposure and HLA in healthy donors. PCR primers comprised 60 Vbeta and 13 Jbeta primers. The repertoire was sequenced with immunoSEQ multiplex PCR; TCRdb's copy has only in-frame clones and lacks some. The table lists about 92,000 clones, approximately 71% of them singletons. The sample comprised PBMCs. The receptors derive from a young woman in good health and CMV-seropositive.

The V and J genes are TRBV6-1 and TRBJ2-2; the match to TRBD2 covers 7 bases. J was trimmed by 5 bases and V by 6 bases; bases with no gene match: 3. This CDR3 is built from 13 residues. Germline CDR1 and CDR2: MNHNS and SASEGT. CDR3 protein: CASRWRGTGELFF. CDR3 in DNA: TGTGCCAGCAGGTGGCGGGGGACCGGGGAGCTGTTTTTT.

This chain links TRBV18 with TRBJ1-1; D is undetermined. The length of the CDR3 is 15 residues. CDR1 and CDR2 from the germline V gene are KGHSH and LQKENI. Trimming left V 3 bases short and J 3 bases short, with 14 bases between. The chain's CDR3 is CASSPEGGGDTEAFF. The CDR3 nucleotides read TGTGCCAGCTCACCTGAGGGAGGAGGTGACACTGAAGCTTTCTTT. Supplemented by reference TRBV18 and TRBJ1-1, the full variable domain reads NAGVMQNPRHLVRRRGQEARLRCSPMKGHSHVYWYRQLPEEGLKFMVYLQKENIIDESGMPKERFSAEFPKEGPSILRIQQVVRGDSAAYFCASSPEGGGDTEAFFGQGTRLTVV.

V and J are TRBV19 and TRBJ1-5; TRBD1 is a possible D gene (5 bases). CDR3 size: 17 residues. V dropped 2 bases and J dropped 0 bases, with 14 bases sitting between them. Germline V gene lookup returns CDR1 LNHDA and CDR2 SQIVND (reference sequence). The CDR3 nucleotides read TGTGCCAGTAGTATATCAGGGCGTACTTATAGCAATCAGCCCCAGCATTTT. Encoded protein: CASSISGRTYSNQPQHF.

The V gene is TRBV5-1, the J gene TRBJ2-5; 8 bases match TRBD1. The J call may be faulty, since TRBJ2-7 better matches the DNA end. The germline gives CDR1 SGHRS, CDR2 YFSETQ. The CDR3 has 15 amino acids. The CDR3 DNA reads TGCGCCAGCAGCTTGATGACAGGGGCAACCTACGAGCAGTACTTC. Its translation: CASSLMTGATYEQYF.

This chain links TRBV7-8 with TRBJ1-6, with a weak D call TRBD1 (6 bases). CDR3 length: 15 residues. The germline CDR1 and CDR2 sequences are SGHVS and FQNEAQ. V lost 7 bases and J 3 bases, leaving 13 bases between the germline ends. The CDR3 sequence: CASTSQQGYNSPLHF. The CDR3, as DNA: TGTGCCAGCACTTCCCAACAGGGCTATAATTCACCCCTCCACTTT.

The chain's CDR3 is CASSLGSPTVYNEQFF. In DNA, the CDR3 is TGTGCCAGCAGCTTGGGGTCCCCGACAGTCTACAATGAGCAGTTCTTC. The rearrangement links TRBV5-4 to TRBJ2-1, with D perhaps matching TRBD1 (5 bases). Germline CDR1 SGHNT, CDR2 YYREEE (reference sequence). The CDR3 totals 16 residues. The germline V and J ends were trimmed by 0 bases and 3 bases, with 13 bases remaining between them.

V usage is TRBV6-5 and J usage is TRBJ2-1, with 7 bases that match TRBD2. After removal of 4 bases from V and 1 base from J, the junction contained 4 bases not matched to a gene. The germline V gene has CDR1 MNHEY and CDR2 SVGAGI. The CDR3 totals 15 residues. The DNA of the CDR3 is TGTGCCAGCAGTTCCGGGACTACTTCCTACAATGAGCAGTTCTTC. As protein: CASSSGTTSYNEQFF.

The chain employs TRBV27 and TRBJ1-5; D is perhaps TRBD1 (6 bases). Germline-derived CDR1 and CDR2 are MNHEY and SMNVEV (reference sequence). CDR3 length: 16 residues. V lost 5 bases to trimming and J lost 3 bases, with 17 bases between them. In nucleotides, the CDR3 is TGTGCCAGCAGTCCTCACACAGGGCCGAACAATCAGCCCCAGCATTTT. This gives the protein CASSPHTGPNNQPQHF.

V is TRBV29-1 and J is TRBJ1-5; a possible D gene is TRBD1 (6 bases). CDR1 and CDR2 from the germline V gene are SQVTM and ANQGSEA. The CDR3 loop spans 13 amino acids. Trimming left V 5 bases short and J 6 bases short, with 14 bases between. The CDR3, as DNA: TGCAGCGTTCTACAGGGTGTGGCTCAGCCCCAGCATTTT. This sequence encodes CSVLQGVAQPQHF.

The chain links TRBV27 to TRBJ2-1; TRBD1 agrees at 8 bases. The CDR3 runs 12 residues. The junction had 3 bases not matched to a gene; V was cut back by 6 bases and J by 8 bases. Germline V CDR1 and CDR2: MNHEY, SMNVEV (reference sequence). The CDR3 DNA reads TGTGCCAGCAGCCCGACAGGGGATGAGCAGTTCTTC. Protein sequence: CASSPTGDEQFF.

V and J are TRBV9 and TRBJ2-6, with TRBD1 matching over 9 bases. CDR3 length equals 17 residues. CDR1 and CDR2 (germline): SGDLS, YYNGEE. Trimming removed 4 bases from V and 3 bases from J; junction bases left unmatched: 8. CDR3 in amino acids: CASSTRDREDGANVLTF. CDR3 in DNA: TGTGCCAGCAGCACCCGGGACAGGGAGGATGGGGCCAACGTCCTGACTTTC.

The chain is built from TRBV27 and TRBJ2-3; D possibly corresponds to TRBD2 (6 bases). Trimming took 4 bases from V and 5 from J, leaving 28 bases between them. CDR1 is MNHEY, CDR2 SMNVEV, per germline (reference sequence). The CDR3 contains 19 residues. CDR3 in DNA: TGTGCCAGCAGTTATACCTTCCCTGGGACTCGGGGAGGTTTAGATACGCAGTATTTT. This gives the protein CASSYTFPGTRGGLDTQYF.

The chain joins TRBV18 to TRBJ1-5; TRBD1 is a possible D gene (5 bases). V lost 1 base to trimming and J lost 3 bases, with 16 bases between them. This CDR3 contains 17 residues. Germline V gene sequence: CDR1 KGHSH, CDR2 LQKENI. CDR3 loop: CASSPLGPRRVNQPQHF. CDR3 DNA: TGTGCCAGCTCACCACTGGGGCCTCGTCGGGTCAATCAGCCCCAGCATTTT.

As for this clone: This same CDR3 is encoded by further DNA sequences in the sample. The rearrangement links TRBV7-8 to TRBJ2-7, with 9 bases matching TRBD2. V gave up 5 bases and J gave up 3 bases; unmatched junction bases: 14. The CDR3 extends over 17 amino acids. Germline V gene data show CDR1 as SGHVS and CDR2 as FQNEAQ. The CDR3 protein is CASSPRVPGLASYEQYF. Here the CDR3 DNA reads TGTGCCAGCAGCCCGAGAGTTCCAGGACTAGCGAGCTACGAGCAGTACTTC.

V and J are TRBV21-1 and TRBJ2-5; TRBD1, as called in the table, went unchecked against the DNA. TRBV21-1 is marked as a pseudogene. The CDR3 is made up of 16 amino acids. CDR3 residues: CASSTRPQGGGETQYF. For the CDR3, the DNA is TGTGCCAGCAGCACCCGGCCCCAGGGTGGTGGGGAGACCCAGTACTTC.

Concerning this clone itself: Different DNA sequences within this sample yield the same CDR3. The V and J genes are TRBV18 and TRBJ1-2; TRBD1 matches at 8 bases. This CDR3 is built from 14 residues. With 3 bases clipped from V and 3 bases from J, the junction kept 3 bases outside the gene matches. Germline V gene lookup returns CDR1 KGHSH and CDR2 LQKENI. This chain's CDR3 is CASSPSGQDYGYTF. The CDR3 DNA follows: TGTGCCAGCTCACCTTCGGGACAGGACTATGGCTACACCTTC.

The chain is built from TRBV9 and TRBJ2-3; TRBD2 matches at 8 bases. CDR3 length: 18 amino acids. Germline CDR1 reads SGDLS; CDR2 reads YYNGEE. After removal of 1 base from V and 1 base from J, the junction contained 11 bases not matched to a gene. CDR3 sequence: CASSVTGGVAPGTDTQYF. DNA of the CDR3: TGTGCCAGCAGCGTAACGGGGGGGGTAGCGCCCGGCACAGATACGCAGTATTTT.

The chain couples TRBV30 to TRBJ2-7; D might be TRBD1 (6 bases). This CDR3 has 13 residues. Germline V lookup: CDR1 GTSNPN, CDR2 SVGIG (reference sequence). The V gene lost 5 bases and the J gene lost 3 bases, with 14 bases spanning the gap. CDR3 nucleotides: TGTGCCTGGGGGGGCTATTCGGGCTACGAGCAGTACTTC. Its translation is CAWGGYSGYEQYF. The whole variable domain, remainder taken from reference TRBV30 and TRBJ2-7, is SQTIHQWPATLVQPVGSPLSLECTVEGTSNPNLYWYRQAAGRGLQLLFYSVGIGQISSEVPQNLSASRPQDRQFILSSKKLLLSDSGFYLCAWGGYSGYEQYFGPGTRLTVT.

In nucleotides, the CDR3 is TGCGCCAGCAGCCAAAGGCAGGGCGCGCAAGAGACCCAGTACTTC. It encodes CASSQRQGAQETQYF. The chain is built from TRBV4-1 and TRBJ2-5, with D maybe TRBD1 (5 bases). The CDR3 runs to 15 residues. V lost 2 bases and J 2 bases, leaving 12 bases between the germline ends. Germline lookup yields CDR1 MGHRA and CDR2 YSYEKL.

The V call is TRBV10-3, the J call TRBJ2-5, with D maybe TRBD1 (5 bases). Per germline, CDR1 ENHRY and CDR2 SYGVKD. This CDR3 spans 14 amino acids. Trimming took 7 bases from V and 0 from J, leaving 12 bases between them. CDR3 in amino acids: CAITPDTDQETQYF. Here the CDR3 DNA reads TGTGCCATCACGCCGGACACTGACCAAGAGACCCAGTACTTC.

This clone was recorded only once. The V call is TRBV11-3, the J call TRBJ2-2; TRBD1 matches 7 bases. Germline-derived CDR1 and CDR2 are SGHNT and YENEEA. The CDR3 has 14 residues. Losses at the gene ends were 7 bases for V and 3 bases for J; bases not matched to a gene: 5. The CDR3 DNA reads TGTGCCAGCACCCCAGGGGGAGACACCGGGGAGCTGTTTTTT. Protein product: CASTPGGDTGELFF. Full variable domain (remainder filled in from reference TRBV11-3 and TRBJ2-2): EAGVVQSPRYKIIEKKQPVAFWCNPISGHNTLYWYLQNLGQGPELLIRYENEEAVDDSQLPKDRFSAERLKGVDSTLKIQPAELGDSAVYLCASTPGGDTGELFFGEGSRLTVL.

The CDR3 sequence: CASSSQTNQPQHF. The DNA of the CDR3 is TGTGCCAGCAGCTCCCAGACAAATCAGCCCCAGCATTTT. The rearrangement links TRBV7-2 to TRBJ1-5, with D hard to call. Germline V gives CDR1 SGHTA, CDR2 FQGNSA. Between the trimmed V and J ends, which lost 4 bases and 4 bases, there was a span of 8 bases. CDR3 length: 13 residues.

This clone was counted a few times. The chain carries TRBV6-6 and TRBJ1-3, with D perhaps matching TRBD1 (5 bases). This CDR3 is built from 14 residues. V was pared by 5 bases and J by 5 bases, with 13 bases between. The V gene's germline CDR1 is MNHNY and CDR2 SVGAGI (reference sequence). The CDR3 nucleotides are TGTGCCAGCAGTGGCGGGGACGGACGAAACACCATATATTTT. Its protein is CASSGGDGRNTIYF.

The chain combines TRBV7-2 with TRBJ2-1; TRBD2 agrees at 15 bases. Per germline, CDR1 SGHTA and CDR2 FQGNSA. The CDR3 spans 16 residues. V dropped 4 bases and J dropped 9; count of bases not matched to a gene: 7. Here the CDR3 DNA reads TGTGCCAGCAGCTCAAACCCGGGACTAGCGGGAGGTGAGCAGTTCTTC. Its translation: CASSSNPGLAGGEQFF.

The chain couples TRBV6-4 to TRBJ1-5; 11 bases line up with TRBD1. The germline CDR1 and CDR2 sequences are MRHNA and SNTAGT. The CDR3 has 17 amino acids. Trimming cost V 9 bases and J 0 bases; bases outside gene matches: 10. As DNA, the CDR3 is TGTGCCAGACGGGACAGGGGGAGAGTGACTAGCAATCAGCCCCAGCATTTT. This encodes CARRDRGRVTSNQPQHF.

This clone has just one count. This chain joins TRBV2 and TRBJ2-2, with TRBD2 matching over 12 bases. Losses at the gene ends were 6 bases for V and 5 bases for J; bases not matched to a gene: 4. The CDR3 contains 15 residues. Per germline, CDR1 SNHLY and CDR2 FYNNEI. The CDR3 here is CASRRTSGETGELFF. The CDR3 nucleotides read TGTGCCAGCAGGAGGACTAGCGGGGAAACCGGGGAGCTGTTTTTT.

The genes are TRBV18 and TRBJ2-2, with 11 bases identical to TRBD1. The CDR3 has 16 residues. Germline V gives CDR1 KGHSH, CDR2 LQKENI. The J segment lost 4 bases and the V segment lost 4 bases, leaving 5 bases of the junction unmatched. The CDR3 nucleotides are TGTGCCAGCTCACTGGACAGGGGGCCGGGCACCGGGGAGCTGTTTTTT. Protein: CASSLDRGPGTGELFF.

This clone was found a few times. This chain links TRBV6-5 with TRBJ1-5; TRBD1 aligns across 7 bases. CDR3 size: 14 residues. The J segment lost 6 bases and the V segment lost 2 bases, leaving 4 bases of the junction unmatched. CDR1 and CDR2 from the germline V gene are MNHEY and SVGAGI. The CDR3 reads CASSYGGGIQPQHF. CDR3 bases: TGTGCCAGCAGTTACGGAGGGGGCATTCAGCCCCAGCATTTT.

The V gene is TRBV15, the J gene TRBJ1-2; 7 nucleotides agree with TRBD1. CDR1 is LNHNV, CDR2 YYDKDF, per germline (reference sequence). CDR3 length equals 12 residues. Germline trimming cut 4 bases from V and 8 bases from J; bases unmatched to any gene: 4. CDR3 nucleotides: TGTGCCACCAGCACGGGACAGTGGGGCTACACCTTC. Translated: CATSTGQWGYTF.

The chain links TRBV7-3 to TRBJ2-2, with 8 nucleotides matching TRBD2. The CDR3 runs 16 residues. CDR1 is SGHTA, CDR2 FQGTGA, per germline. V trimming: 3 bases; J trimming: 6 bases; junction bases outside the gene matches: 9. CDR3 nucleotides: TGTGCCAGCAGCTTTCTCGGGGGGGCCCAGCCCGGGGAGCTGTTTTTT. Its translation is CASSFLGGAQPGELFF.

V is TRBV29-1 and J is TRBJ2-5; the D is unclear. Trimming left V 3 bases short and J 0 bases short, with 8 bases between. This CDR3 is built from 13 residues. CDR1 and CDR2 (germline): SQVTM, ANQGSEA. The CDR3 region is CSVDWQYQETQYF. CDR3 DNA sequence: TGCAGCGTTGACTGGCAGTACCAAGAGACCCAGTACTTC.